Listed here is a single T cell receptor (beta chain). The antigen is undetermined. This record belongs to a study of monozygotic twins with inflammatory bowel disease. Whole-study findings and limits: Inverse Simpson values showed less TCRbeta diversity in IBD patients than in their healthy co-twins.

CDR3 length: 15 amino acids. Germline-derived CDR1 and CDR2 are SGHRS and YFSETQ. TCRdb reanalyzed the 5' RACE reads, giving one entry per CDR3 protein sequence and no DNA. Its table records 330,000 or so distinct CDR3 sequences. This TCR was recovered from a human donor with ulcerative colitis or Crohn's disease, or a healthy co-twin of an affected twin (not recorded which). Sequencing input: blood. The rearrangement uses TRBV5-1 and TRBJ2-3; as DNA is missing, the TRBD2 call by TCRdb cannot be tested. The CDR3 spells CASSAPSGRTDTQYF.